The 22 T cell receptor beta chains in this list originate from one sample, sequenced in a study of T cells in Graves' hyperthyroidism and ophthalmopathy. RNA transcripts served as the template for amplifying TCR beta CDR3 regions. The TCR CDR3 first-round RT-PCR relied on the HTBI primer set. TCRdb called the multiplex PCR reads again in MiXCR, with one record for every CDR3 protein. The data hold approximately 350,000 distinct CDR3 sequences, with 13% to 15% observed a single time. The sequencing input was blood. These receptors were obtained from a woman aged 55 to 70 with Graves' ophthalmopathy.

With regard to this clonotype: A much larger clonotype is one base distant, so this may be a read error. The chain links TRBV7-2 to TRBJ2-7; D perhaps matches TRBD2 (5 bases). CDR3 length: 15 amino acids. Germline CDR1 is SGHTA and CDR2 is FQGNSA. CDR3 loop: CAGSLASTSTYEQYF. CDR3 bases: TGTGCCGGCAGCTTAGCGTCTACCTCTACCTACGAGCAGTACTTC. Together with reference TRBV7-2 and TRBJ2-7, the CDR3 gives the full variable domain: GAGVSQSPSNKVTEKGKDVELRCDPISGHTALYWYRQSLGQGLEFLIYFQGNSAPDKSGLPSDRFSAERTGGSVSTLTIQRTQQEDSAVYLCAGSLASTSTYEQYFGPGTRLTVT.

This clonotype was seen repeatedly, ten times or more. The J gene is TRBJ2-7, the V gene TRBV11-2, with 7 bases fitting TRBD1. J lost 2 bases, V lost 0 bases, and 4 bases had no gene match. The CDR3 is 15 amino acids. The germline V gene has CDR1 SGHAT and CDR2 FQNNGV. The CDR3 nucleotides are TGTGCCAGCAGCTTAGATTCAAGGGGGCCCTACGAGCAGTACTTC. This gives the protein CASSLDSRGPYEQYF. Full variable domain (remainder filled in from reference TRBV11-2 and TRBJ2-7): EAGVAQSPRYKIIEKRQSVAFWCNPISGHATLYWYQQILGQGPKLLIQFQNNGVVDDSQLPKDRFSAERLKGVDSTLKIQPAKLEDSAVYLCASSLDSRGPYEQYFGPGTRLTVT.

This clonotype has just a few counts. Possible read error: a much larger clone is one base away. The V gene is TRBV18, the J gene TRBJ1-5; D not certain. The CDR3 has 14 amino acids. CDR1 KGHSH and CDR2 LQKENI come from the germline V gene. The CDR3 region has the DNA TGTGCCAGCTCACCATCAGTTAGCAATCAGCCCCGGCATTTT. Amino acid sequence: CASSPSVSNQPRHF. Combining the CDR3 with reference TRBV18 and TRBJ1-5 gives the whole variable domain NAGVMQNPRHLVRRRGQEARLRCSPMKGHSHVYWYRQLPEEGLKFMVYLQKENIIDESGMPKERFSAEFPKEGPSILRIQQVVRGDSAAYFCASSPSVSNQPRHFGDGTRLSIL.

This chain uses TRBV6-9 with TRBJ2-2; D may be TRBD1 (6 bases). The CDR3 contains 13 residues. The germline gives CDR1 MNHGY, CDR2 SVAAGI. Trimming took 4 bases from V and 8 from J, leaving 11 bases between them. The CDR3 nucleotides read TGTGCCAGCAGTTCCAACAGGGAGGGGGAGCTGTTTTTT. This gives the protein CASSSNREGELFF.

J is TRBJ2-1 and V is TRBV28, with a weak D call TRBD2 (5 bases). This CDR3 spans 13 amino acids. Trimming removed 2 bases at V and 7 bases at J, with 9 bases between. The V gene's germline CDR1 is MDHEN and CDR2 SYDVKM. CDR3 DNA sequence: TGTGCCAGCAGTTTACTAGCTGAGAATGAGCAGTTCTTC. Amino acid sequence: CASSLLAENEQFF.

This rearrangement joins TRBV28 to TRBJ1-3, with D unresolved. This CDR3 is built from 15 residues. The V end lost 6 bases, the J end lost 1 base, and 13 bases lay between the germline ends. The V gene's germline CDR1 is MDHEN and CDR2 SYDVKM. The CDR3 sequence is CASRETGFSGNTIYF. CDR3 in DNA: TGTGCCAGCAGGGAAACGGGATTTTCTGGAAACACCATATATTTT.

This clonotype showed up many times. This sequence joins TRBV12-3 or TRBV12-4 and TRBJ1-4; D uncertain. V was cut by 5 bases and J by 11 bases, with 15 bases left in between. This CDR3 region has 13 residues. The CDR3 here is CASSLAGAEKLFF. CDR3 DNA sequence: TGTGCCAGCAGTCTGGCGGGCGCGGAGAAACTGTTTTTT.

For this clonotype: A much larger clone lies a single base off, so this may be a read error. V and J are TRBV28 and TRBJ2-3; D is uncertain. The CDR3 loop spans 16 amino acids. Germline V gene sequence: CDR1 MDHEN, CDR2 SYDVKM. V was trimmed by 11 bases and J by 2 bases, leaving 23 bases between them. The chain's CDR3 is CAGTPPGYSHTDTQYF. The CDR3 DNA follows: TGTGCCGGCACCCCCCCTGGGTACTCTCACACAGATACGCAGTATTTT.

The V gene is TRBV6-2 or TRBV6-3, the J gene TRBJ2-2; the match to TRBD1 covers 10 bases. Germline CDR1 and CDR2: MNHEY and SVGEGT. The CDR3 covers 17 residues. With 2 bases clipped from V and 5 bases from J, the junction kept 8 bases outside the gene matches. Here the CDR3 DNA reads TGTGCCAGCAGTTACATGGTTGGACAGGGGGGGACCGGGGAGCTGTTTTTT. This sequence encodes CASSYMVGQGGTGELFF.

This clonotype was observed many times. The gene calls are TRBV28 and TRBJ2-1; 8 nucleotides line up with TRBD2. Germline CDR1 reads MDHEN; CDR2 reads SYDVKM. CDR3 length: 14 residues. V lost 1 base to trimming and J lost 4 bases; unmatched junction nucleotides: 0. CDR3 in amino acids: CASSLLAGYNEQFF. In DNA form, the CDR3 reads TGTGCCAGCAGTTTATTAGCGGGATACAATGAGCAGTTCTTC.

V is TRBV6-1 and J is TRBJ2-1, with 10 bases matching TRBD2. Germline V gene lookup returns CDR1 MNHNS and CDR2 SASEGT. V shed 6 bases, J shed 11 bases, and the junction held 7 bases outside the gene matches. The CDR3 spans 13 residues. The CDR3, as DNA: TGTGCCAGCAGCCAGCGGGAGGGCCGAAAGCAGTTCTTC. Its translation: CASSQREGRKQFF.

The table lists this clonotype with many counts. The V call is TRBV12-3 or TRBV12-4, the J call TRBJ1-1, with 8 bases that match TRBD1. V shed 6 bases and J 3 bases; nucleotides not matched to a gene: 9. The CDR3 length is 15 residues. The CDR3 DNA follows: TGTGCCAGCAGGAGGACAGGGATAAGGGACACTGAAGCTTTCTTT. It codes for CASRRTGIRDTEAFF.

The sample holds many counts of this clonotype. The chain links TRBV28 to TRBJ1-3; D possibly corresponds to TRBD1 (5 bases). Germline loops: CDR1 MDHEN, CDR2 SYDVKM. With 3 bases removed from V and 2 bases from J, the gap between germline ends came to 8 bases. The CDR3 is 14 amino acids. This CDR3 reads CASSFLGAGNTIYF. The CDR3, as DNA: TGTGCCAGCAGTTTCCTGGGGGCTGGAAACACCATATATTTT.

The V call is TRBV18, the J call TRBJ2-4, with D possibly being TRBD1 (5 bases). Germline loops: CDR1 KGHSH, CDR2 LQKENI. The CDR3 loop spans 15 amino acids. Trimming stripped 2 bases from V and 5 bases from J, with 13 bases between. CDR3: CASSPRGFGENIQYF. In DNA form, the CDR3 reads TGTGCCAGCTCACCAAGGGGATTTGGGGAAAACATTCAGTACTTC. The full variable domain, in which reference TRBV18 and TRBJ2-4 provide the parts outside the CDR3, is NAGVMQNPRHLVRRRGQEARLRCSPMKGHSHVYWYRQLPEEGLKFMVYLQKENIIDESGMPKERFSAEFPKEGPSILRIQQVVRGDSAAYFCASSPRGFGENIQYFGAGTRLSVL.

This clonotype was detected ten times or more. This rearrangement joins TRBV9 to TRBJ2-1, with 11 nucleotides matching TRBD2. After removal of 3 bases from V and 3 bases from J, the junction contained 14 bases not matched to a gene. The CDR3 totals 19 residues. The germline CDR1 and CDR2 sequences are SGDLS and YYNGEE. This CDR3 is CASSATEVPGLADYNEQFF. The CDR3 coding sequence is TGTGCCAGCAGCGCTACGGAGGTTCCGGGACTAGCGGACTACAATGAGCAGTTCTTC.

In the case of this clonotype: This may be a read error: a much more frequent sequence differs by one nucleotide. The genes are TRBV30 and TRBJ2-2; D might be TRBD2 (5 bases). The CDR3 runs 12 residues. CDR1 is GTSNPN and CDR2 is SVGIG in the germline V gene (reference sequence). The CDR3 spells CAWSDSAGEPFF. CDR3 coding DNA: TGTGCCTGGAGTGACTCTGCCGGGGAGCCGTTTTTT.

This clonotype has a count of ten or more. The rearrangement uses TRBV20-1 and TRBJ2-3, with D perhaps matching TRBD1 (6 bases). CDR3 length: 14 amino acids. V lost 3 bases, J lost 3 bases, and 13 bases lay in between. CDR1 and CDR2 (germline): DFQATT, SNEGSKA (reference sequence). This chain's CDR3 is CSASTPTGTDTQYF. The CDR3 nucleotides read TGCAGTGCTAGTACCCCCACAGGGACAGATACGCAGTATTTT.

This clonotype was observed at least ten times. The chain joins TRBV10-3 to TRBJ2-7, with 8 nucleotides matching TRBD1. CDR1 and CDR2 (germline): ENHRY, SYGVKD. The CDR3 extends over 14 amino acids. V trimming: 2 bases; J trimming: 9 bases; junction bases outside the gene matches: 9. The CDR3 here is CAISEPRAGGGQYF. For the CDR3, the DNA is TGTGCCATCAGTGAGCCACGGGCAGGGGGCGGGCAGTACTTC.

This clonotype was counted ten times or more. The rearrangement links TRBV20-1 to TRBJ2-1; the D is unclear. V was shortened by 5 bases and J by 8 bases, with 16 bases between the two germline ends. The CDR3 runs to 13 residues. Germline V gene data show CDR1 as DFQATT and CDR2 as SNEGSKA (reference sequence). The CDR3 region has the DNA TGCAGTGCTCTCGGCGGTAGCCGGGATGAGCAGTTCTTC. It yields the protein CSALGGSRDEQFF.

This clonotype was counted ten times or more. The rearrangement uses TRBV27 and TRBJ1-5; no clear D. The V and J ends lost 5 bases and 0 bases respectively, with 11 bases between them. Germline V lookup: CDR1 MNHEY, CDR2 SMNVEV (reference sequence). This CDR3 is 15 amino acids long. CDR3 nucleotides: TGTGCCAGCAGTCCCCGGGAGCTTAGCAATCAGCCCCAGCATTTT. This sequence encodes CASSPRELSNQPQHF.

There are many counts of this clonotype. The J gene is TRBJ2-5, the V gene TRBV20-1; TRBD2 aligns across 12 bases. The CDR3 is made up of 15 amino acids. The J segment lost 7 bases and the V segment lost 0 bases, leaving 6 bases of the junction unmatched. Germline V lookup: CDR1 DFQATT, CDR2 SNEGSKA (reference sequence). The CDR3 nucleotides read TGCAGTGCTAGAGAGACTAGCGGGAGCTTGGGGACCCAGTACTTC. Its translation is CSARETSGSLGTQYF.

This clonotype was counted many times. The rearrangement uses TRBV20-1 and TRBJ1-5; 9 bases align to TRBD1. The CDR3 sequence is 14 residues long. Per germline, CDR1 DFQATT and CDR2 SNEGSKA (reference sequence). The ends lost 2 bases at V and 6 bases at J; junction bases unmatched: 5. The CDR3: CSARYDRGFQPQHF. The CDR3 DNA is TGCAGTGCTAGATACGACAGGGGGTTTCAGCCCCAGCATTTT.